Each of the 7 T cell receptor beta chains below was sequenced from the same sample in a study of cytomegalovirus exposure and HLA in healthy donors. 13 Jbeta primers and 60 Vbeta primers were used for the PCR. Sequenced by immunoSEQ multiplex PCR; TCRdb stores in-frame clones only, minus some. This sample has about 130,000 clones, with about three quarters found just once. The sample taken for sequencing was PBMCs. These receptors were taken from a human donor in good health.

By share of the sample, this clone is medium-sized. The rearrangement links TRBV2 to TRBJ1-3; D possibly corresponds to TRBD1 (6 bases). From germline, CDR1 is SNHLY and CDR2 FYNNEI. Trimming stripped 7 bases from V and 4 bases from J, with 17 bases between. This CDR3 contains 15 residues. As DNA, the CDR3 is TGTGCCAGCATCGGGCCCCGGGGGGCCGGAAACACCATATATTTT. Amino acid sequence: CASIGPRGAGNTIYF. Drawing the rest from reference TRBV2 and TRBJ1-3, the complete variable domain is EPEVTQTPSHQVTQMGQEVILRCVPISNHLYFYWYRQILGQKVEFLVSFYNNEISEKSEIFDDQFSVERPDGSNFTLKIRSTKLEDSAMYFCASIGPRGAGNTIYFGEGSWLTVV.

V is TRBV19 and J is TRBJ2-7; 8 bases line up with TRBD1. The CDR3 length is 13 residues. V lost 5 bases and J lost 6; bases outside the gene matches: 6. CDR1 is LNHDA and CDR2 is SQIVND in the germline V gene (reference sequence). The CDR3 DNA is TGTGCCAGTAGTTCCCGACAGGGGTCCGAGCAGTACTTC. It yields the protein CASSSRQGSEQYF. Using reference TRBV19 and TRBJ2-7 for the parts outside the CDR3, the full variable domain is DGGITQSPKYLFRKEGQNVTLSCEQNLNHDAMYWYRQDPGQGLRLIYYSQIVNDFQKGDIAEGYSVSREKKESFPLTVTSAQKNPTAFYLCASSSRQGSEQYFGPGTRLTVT.

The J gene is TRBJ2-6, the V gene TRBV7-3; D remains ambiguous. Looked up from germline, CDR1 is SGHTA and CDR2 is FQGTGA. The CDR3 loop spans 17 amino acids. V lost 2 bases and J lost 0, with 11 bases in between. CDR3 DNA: TGTGCCAGCAGCTTAGGCACTGACTTCTCTGGGGCCAACGTCCTGACTTTC. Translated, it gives CASSLGTDFSGANVLTF.

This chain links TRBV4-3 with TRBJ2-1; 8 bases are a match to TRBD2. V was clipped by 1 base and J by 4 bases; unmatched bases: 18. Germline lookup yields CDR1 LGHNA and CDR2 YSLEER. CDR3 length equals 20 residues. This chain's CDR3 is CASSQVTGSGAQLRYNEQFF. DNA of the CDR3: TGCGCCAGCAGCCAAGTAACGGGTAGCGGGGCCCAGCTGAGGTACAATGAGCAGTTCTTC.

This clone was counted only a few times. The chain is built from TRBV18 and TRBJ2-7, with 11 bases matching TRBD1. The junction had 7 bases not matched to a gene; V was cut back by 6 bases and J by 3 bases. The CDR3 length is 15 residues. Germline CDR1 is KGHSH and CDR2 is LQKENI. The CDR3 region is CASSRTGGKGYEQYF. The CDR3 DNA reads TGTGCCAGCTCCAGGACAGGGGGCAAAGGCTACGAGCAGTACTTC.

The CDR3 nucleotides are TGTGCCAGCAGGGGACAGGGGGGTAGAGATACGCAGTATTTT. Its protein product is CASRGQGGRDTQYF. The V call is TRBV5-6, the J call TRBJ2-3; 11 bases agree with TRBD1. The length of the CDR3 is 14 residues. Germline CDR1 SGHDT, CDR2 YYEEEE. The ends lost 5 bases at V and 5 bases at J; junction bases unmatched: 4.

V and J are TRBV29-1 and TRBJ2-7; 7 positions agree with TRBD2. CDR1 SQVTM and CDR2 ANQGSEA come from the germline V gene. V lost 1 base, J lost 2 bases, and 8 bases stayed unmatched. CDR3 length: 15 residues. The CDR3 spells CSVEVGRVSPYEQYF. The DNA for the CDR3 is TGCAGCGTTGAAGTTGGGAGGGTTAGTCCCTACGAGCAGTACTTC.